This T cell receptor beta chain was recorded in a study of control samples from healthy donors and cancer patients. Sequencing was performed with immunoSEQ multiplex PCR; in TCRdb, only in-frame clones are kept and a portion is missing. This table has around 150,000 clones, 89% appearing once. Trimming pared 3 bases from V and 2 bases from J, leaving 7 bases between. This CDR3 comprises 13 residues. CDR1 is SGHTA and CDR2 is FQGTGA in the germline V gene. This receptor was taken from a man younger than 45 in good health. Sequencing used blood. The chain couples TRBV7-3 to TRBJ1-1; D perhaps matches TRBD1 (5 bases). The CDR3 loop reads CASSFQGNTEAFF. The CDR3 DNA reads as TGTGCCAGCAGCTTTCAGGGAAACACTGAAGCTTTCTTT.